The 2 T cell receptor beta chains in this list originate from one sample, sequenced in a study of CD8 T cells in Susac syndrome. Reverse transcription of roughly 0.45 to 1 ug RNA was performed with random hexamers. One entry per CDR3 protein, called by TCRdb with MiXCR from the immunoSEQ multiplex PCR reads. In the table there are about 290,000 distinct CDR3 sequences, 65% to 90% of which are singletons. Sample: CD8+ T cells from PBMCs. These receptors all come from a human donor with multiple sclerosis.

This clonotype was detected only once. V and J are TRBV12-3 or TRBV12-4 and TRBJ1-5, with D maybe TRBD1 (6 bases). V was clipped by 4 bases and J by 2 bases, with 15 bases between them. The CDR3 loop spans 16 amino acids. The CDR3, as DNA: TGTGCCAGCAGTTCCGACGACAGGATTGGCAATCAGCCCCAGCATTTT. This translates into CASSSDDRIGNQPQHF.

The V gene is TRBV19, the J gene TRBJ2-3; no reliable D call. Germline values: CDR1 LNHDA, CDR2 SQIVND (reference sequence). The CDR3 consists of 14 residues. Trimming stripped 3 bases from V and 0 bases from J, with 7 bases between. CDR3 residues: CASSMLGSTDTQYF. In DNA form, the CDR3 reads TGTGCCAGTAGTATGCTGGGAAGCACAGATACGCAGTATTTT. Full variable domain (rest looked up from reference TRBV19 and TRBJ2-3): DGGITQSPKYLFRKEGQNVTLSCEQNLNHDAMYWYRQDPGQGLRLIYYSQIVNDFQKGDIAEGYSVSREKKESFPLTVTSAQKNPTAFYLCASSMLGSTDTQYFGPGTRLTVL.